This is a list of T cell receptor beta chains from one sample in a study of blood T cell repertoires in COVID-19. Measured with immunoSEQ multiplex PCR; TCRdb has only the in-frame clones, and not every one. The table shows over 200,000 clones, with roughly nine tenths occurring only once. The sequenced sample was PBMCs or T cells enriched from blood (not recorded which). Source of these receptors: a woman in her 50s in a cohort exposed to, infected with or recovered from COVID-19 (not recorded which). CDR3s include the opening cysteine and the closing phenylalanine or tryptophan. A D gene is named only where the DNA matches it firmly. Clone size, where shown, is once, few, many, or a class for clones that have expanded.

>TRBV5-1|.|TRBJ1-3|.
CASSQEGLSGNTIYF
TGCGCCAGCAGCCAAGAGGGCCTCTCTGGAAACACCATATATTTT
>TRBV4-3|.|TRBJ1-2|.
CASSQQTADYGYTF
TGCGCCAGCAGCCAGCAGACAGCCGACTATGGCTACACCTTC
>TRBV19|TRBD1|TRBJ2-7|.
CATEDRGHEQYF
TGTGCCACCGAGGACAGGGGCCACGAGCAGTACTTC
>TRBV5-1|.|TRBJ1-6|.
CASSLELSSYNSPLHF
TGCGCCAGCAGCTTGGAGTTGAGCTCCTATAATTCACCCCTCCACTTT
>TRBV2|.|TRBJ2-1|.
CASGGAYNEQFF
TGTGCCAGCGGGGGGGCATACAATGAGCAGTTCTTC
>TRBV28|.|TRBJ1-5|.
CASRRTVFGQPQHF
TGTGCCAGCAGGCGGACAGTTTTCGGGCAGCCCCAGCATTTT
>TRBV7-9|TRBD1|TRBJ1-1|.
CASSLGDRGNTEAFF
TGTGCCAGCAGCCTTGGTGACAGGGGGAACACTGAAGCTTTCTTT
>TRBV7-2|.|TRBJ1-4|.
CASSSHATNEKLFF
TGTGCCAGCAGCTCACATGCAACTAATGAAAAACTGTTTTTT
>TRBV19|.|TRBJ1-1|.
CASSIDRQLNTEAFF
TGTGCCAGTAGTATAGATCGACAGCTGAACACTGAAGCTTTCTTT
>TRBV3-1/TRBV3-2|TRBD1|TRBJ1-5|.
CASSPLTGNQPQHF
TGTGCCAGCAGCCCCCTGACAGGGAATCAGCCCCAGCATTTT
>TRBV25-1|.|TRBJ1-1|once
CASSDGGAFTEAFF
TGTGCCAGCAGTGATGGCGGGGCCTTCACTGAAGCTTTCTTT
>TRBV12-3/TRBV12-4|.|TRBJ1-5|.
CASGLLEPQHF
TGTGCCAGCGGGCTTTTAGAGCCCCAGCATTTT
>TRBV19|.|TRBJ1-6|.
CASSLQASPLHF
TGTGCCAGTAGTCTCCAGGCTTCACCCCTCCACTTT
>TRBV29-1|.|TRBJ1-4|.
CSVAGTLGEKLFF
TGCAGCGTCGCAGGGACTTTGGGAGAAAAACTGTTTTTT
>TRBV7-2|.|TRBJ1-2|.
CASRGIRQDYGYTF
TGTGCCAGCCGAGGCATCCGACAGGATTATGGCTACACCTTC
>TRBV5-4|.|TRBJ1-1|.
CASSLVAGDTEAFF
TGTGCCAGCAGCTTGGTGGCAGGGGACACTGAAGCTTTCTTT
>TRBV30|TRBD1|TRBJ1-2|.
CAWSTDRGVGYTF
TGTGCCTGGAGTACGGACAGGGGAGTCGGCTACACCTTC
>TRBV6-5|.|TRBJ2-1|.
CASSYSGATDREQFF
TGTGCCAGCAGTTACTCGGGGGCGACAGATCGTGAGCAGTTCTTC
>TRBV7-3|TRBD1|TRBJ1-2|.
CASSEQGGGGYTF
TGTGCCAGCAGCGAACAGGGGGGAGGTGGCTACACCTTC
>TRBV6-2/TRBV6-3|TRBD1|TRBJ1-5|.
CASSPGQGASQPQHF
TGTGCCAGCAGTCCGGGACAGGGGGCAAGTCAGCCCCAGCATTTT
>TRBV19|.|TRBJ2-2|.
CASSIARTFTGELFF
TGTGCCAGTAGTATAGCCCGGACATTCACCGGGGAGCTGTTTTTT
>TRBV6-1|TRBD1|TRBJ2-5|.
CASSDNRGALLETQYF
TGTGCCAGCAGTGACAACAGGGGGGCCCTCCTGGAGACCCAGTACTTC
>TRBV6-6|TRBD1|TRBJ1-1|.
CASSDRGQSTEAFF
TGTGCCAGCAGTGACAGGGGGCAAAGCACTGAAGCTTTCTTT
>TRBV3-1/TRBV3-2|.|TRBJ1-6|.
CASSRADSPLHF
TGTGCCAGCAGCCGGGCAGATTCACCCCTCCACTTT
>TRBV9|.|TRBJ1-6|.
CASSAGASSSYNSPLHF
TGTGCCAGCAGCGCGGGAGCTTCGAGCTCCTATAATTCACCCCTCCACTTT
>TRBV6-2/TRBV6-3|TRBD1|TRBJ1-2|.
CASSYSAPGQGYGYTF
TGTGCCAGCAGTTACTCGGCGCCGGGACAGGGATATGGCTACACCTTC
>TRBV9|.|TRBJ2-5|.
CASSVGTSPQETQYF
TGTGCCAGCAGCGTAGGAACTAGCCCCCAAGAGACCCAGTACTTC
>TRBV4-1|.|TRBJ2-1|.
CASSQGSRTYNEQFF
TGCGCCAGCAGCCAAGGGTCCAGGACCTACAATGAGCAGTTCTTC
>TRBV7-2|.|TRBJ1-3|.
CASSWGSGGVGNTIYF
TGTGCCAGCAGTTGGGGGTCGGGGGGTGTAGGAAACACCATATATTTT
>TRBV2|.|TRBJ1-5|few
CASSEMSSSNQPQHF
TGTGCCAGCAGTGAAATGTCTTCTAGCAATCAGCCCCAGCATTTT
>TRBV6-1|TRBD1|TRBJ1-4|.
CASSEGTGDNEKLFF
TGTGCCAGCAGTGAGGGGACAGGGGATAATGAAAAACTGTTTTTT
>TRBV25-1|TRBD1|TRBJ1-1|.
CASSDDRGGNTEAFF
TGTGCCAGCAGTGACGACAGGGGAGGAAACACTGAAGCTTTCTTT
>TRBV4-3|.|TRBJ2-7|.
CASSQESGRLDSYEQYF
TGCGCCAGCAGCCAAGAAAGTGGAAGGCTAGATAGCTACGAGCAGTACTTC
>TRBV11-1|TRBD1|TRBJ2-3|once
CASSLAGTEDTQYF
TGTGCCAGCAGCTTAGCCGGGACAGAAGATACGCAGTATTTT
>TRBV6-5|.|TRBJ2-7|.
CASSYVLGGGDEQYF
TGTGCCAGCAGTTACGTCCTAGGGGGGGGAGACGAGCAGTACTTC
>TRBV4-1|.|TRBJ2-3|.
CASSQTPGLEAQYF
TGCGCCAGCAGCCAAACACCGGGACTTGAGGCGCAGTATTTT
>TRBV30|TRBD1|TRBJ1-1|.
CAWSVRGDREAFF
TGTGCCTGGAGTGTACGGGGGGACAGGGAGGCTTTCTTT
>TRBV18|TRBD2|TRBJ2-7|.
CASSPSGSSYEQYF
TGTGCCAGCTCACCCAGCGGGAGCTCCTACGAGCAGTACTTC
>TRBV5-4|.|TRBJ1-6|.
CASGRWDSAWSPLHF
TGTGCCAGCGGCAGGTGGGACTCCGCTTGGTCACCCCTCCACTTT
>TRBV5-5|.|TRBJ1-5|.
CASSLGQASNQPQHF
TGTGCCAGCAGCTTGGGACAGGCTAGCAATCAGCCCCAGCATTTT
>TRBV7-3|TRBD2|TRBJ2-1|.
CASSLMSGGDNEQFF
TGTGCCAGCAGCTTAATGAGCGGGGGGGACAATGAGCAGTTCTTC
>TRBV12-3/TRBV12-4|.|TRBJ1-1|.
CASSSRTGGTFF
TGTGCCAGCAGTTCGCGGACGGGGGGGACTTTCTTT
>TRBV13|.|TRBJ2-7|.
CASSFTYEQYF
TGTGCCAGCAGCTTTACCTACGAGCAGTACTTC
>TRBV9|.|TRBJ2-2|.
CASSLGVDTTGELFF
TGTGCCAGCAGCCTCGGGGTAGACACCACCGGGGAGCTGTTTTTT
>TRBV2|.|TRBJ1-2|.
CASSEAPMRGYTF
TGTGCCAGCAGTGAAGCGCCTATGCGGGGCTACACCTTC
>TRBV2|.|TRBJ1-6|once
CASTDSQLGGSPLHF
TGTGCCAGCACCGACTCCCAGTTAGGGGGTTCACCCCTCCACTTT
>TRBV13|.|TRBJ2-1|.
CASSFVSGNEQFF
TGTGCCAGCAGCTTTGTCTCCGGGAATGAGCAGTTCTTC
>TRBV9|TRBD2|TRBJ2-3|.
CASSASPGGRGTDTQYF
TGTGCCAGCAGCGCCTCCCCGGGGGGGAGGGGGACAGATACGCAGTATTTT
>TRBV4-1|.|TRBJ2-5|.
CASSQALDPRRGETQYF
TGCGCCAGCAGCCAAGCACTGGACCCGCGCCGAGGGGAGACCCAGTACTTC